This T cell receptor beta chain is from a study of T cells in Graves' hyperthyroidism and ophthalmopathy (dated by TCRdb to between 2018 and 2020). For the wider study: Peripheral blood samples were taken at the time of initial diagnosis, prior to any treatment. A discovery cohort of about a hundred patients, 43 with Graves' ophthalmopathy and more than 55 with stable Graves' hyperthyroidism, was used to find distinguishing TCR V-J signatures. An independent validation cohort of fewer than 20 hyperthyroidism patients and over 15 patients who later progressed to ophthalmopathy tested prospective prediction of ophthalmopathy. The roughly 94 discovery patients were randomly divided into training and test sets at a 7:3 ratio. In more than 5 Graves' hyperthyroidism patients, the study also compared T-cell repertoires from thyroid tissue with T-cell repertoires from blood. Once sampling was done, hyperthyroidism patients were given methimazole at a starting dose of 30 mg daily, whereas ophthalmopathy patients were given high-dose intravenous methylprednisolone. According to the paper, TCR Vbeta CDR3 sequencing was carried out on 135 peripheral blood samples, which came from fewer than 50 ophthalmopathy, fewer than 80 hyperthyroidism and roughly 17 progressor patients.

General study outcomes and caveats: A 13 V-J signature model separated ophthalmopathy from stable hyperthyroidism, with roughly 88% sensitivity and roughly 82% specificity in cross-validation and 80%/75% in testing. Sample size was not statistically predetermined, and blinding of investigators to group allocation was not performed. In validation, the model predicted progression to ophthalmopathy a median of about 6.8 months before onset, with approximately 68% sensitivity and 72.22% specificity. Blood samples also contained most of the expanded thyroid clonotypes (frequency above 0.001), which suggests that blood repertoires may reflect thyroid immune responses.

Hyperthyroidism patients were newly diagnosed, had a disease duration of under 2 months, and were aged 18 to 65 years. Any patient with an uncontrolled infection, another autoimmune disease, pregnancy or lactation was excluded. Diagnoses were established on the basis of clinical symptoms, serum thyroxine and TRAb, thyroid ultrasound, and orbital computed tomography. Blood from progressor patients was drawn when they were first diagnosed with hyperthyroidism, before any ophthalmopathy symptoms appeared. PBMCs were separated from approximately 9.9 ml of fresh peripheral blood using Ficoll-Paque density gradient centrifugation. Patients classed as progressors first received a Graves' hyperthyroidism diagnosis and then went on to develop ophthalmopathy during follow-up. Total RNA was extracted with Trizol reagent, and quality was checked on an Agilent 2100 Bioanalyzer. This clonotype has a handful of counts. The target of this receptor is not known. Nothing much larger sits one base from this clone, and base qualities are not available.

TCR beta CDR3 regions were amplified from RNA transcripts. The TCR CDR3 was subjected to a first round of RT-PCR using the HTBI primer set and the Qiagen OneStep RT-PCR kit. Libraries were constructed in a second round of multiplex PCR, after which size selection and purification were carried out. Paired-end sequencing of the libraries was performed with 100 bp reads on an Illumina HiSeq2000. The authors processed their data as follows. SOAPnuke was used to process the raw data, removing reads that contained adapters or uncalled bases, had a mean Phred below 15, or lacked an exact match to the constant primer or identifier. High-quality paired reads were merged using COPE v1.2.5, and each unique nucleotide sequence was defined as a clonotype. MiTCR v1.1 was used to align clonotypes to the IMGT TRBV, TRBD and TRBJ reference segments. Only V-J combinations with frequency above 0.0001, covering about 99% of repertoires, were analysed. The TCS score was defined as the ratio of F50 (clonal expansion) to E x V (chaos), calculated using BLOSUM62-based TCRdist between CDR3 peptides within each V-J. Welch's t-statistics and random forest reduced fewer than 550 V-J features to roughly 13, which were used in a naive Bayes classifier (R e1071). The raw public data were reprocessed by TCRdb itself: fastp quality trimming at Q25, MiXCR clonotype calling, in-frame beta chains only. Rows matching on CDR3 protein sequence are summarized as one entry with the most common DNA and genes. These V and J calls derive from TCRdb rather than the authors' analysis. The sample yields 650,000 to 850,000 distinct CDR3 sequences; under 20% were counted once. The ten largest clonotypes hold roughly 17% of the sample.

This TCR came from a woman between 50 and 59 years old with Graves' hyperthyroidism that later progressed to Graves' ophthalmopathy. Sequenced input: blood.

The nucleotides read TGTGCCAGCAGTTATACAAAGGCTGGAAACACCATATATTTT. Translated, it reads CASSYTKAGNTIYF. Here the chain combines TRBV6-5 and TRBJ1-3, with the D segment identity uncertain. The CDR3 spans 14 residues, from the cysteine through the phenylalanine. Only CDR3 DNA is held: 42 bases, read in frame from base 1. As encoded in the germline V gene, CDR1 is MNHEY while CDR2 is SVGAGI. Between the V and J ends, shortened by 3 bases and 2 bases respectively, the junction contains 8 bases.